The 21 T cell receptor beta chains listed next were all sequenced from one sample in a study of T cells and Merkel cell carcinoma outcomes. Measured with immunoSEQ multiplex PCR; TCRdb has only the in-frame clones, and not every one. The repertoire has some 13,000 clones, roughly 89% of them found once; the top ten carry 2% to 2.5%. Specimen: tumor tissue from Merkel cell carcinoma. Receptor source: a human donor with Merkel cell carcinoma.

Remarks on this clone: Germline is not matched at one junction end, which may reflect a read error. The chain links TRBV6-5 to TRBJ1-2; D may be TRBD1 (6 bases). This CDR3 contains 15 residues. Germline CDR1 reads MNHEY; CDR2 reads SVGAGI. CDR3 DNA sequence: TGTGCCAGCAGTTACACGATAACAGGGAACTATGGCTACACTTTC. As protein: CASSYTITGNYGYTF.

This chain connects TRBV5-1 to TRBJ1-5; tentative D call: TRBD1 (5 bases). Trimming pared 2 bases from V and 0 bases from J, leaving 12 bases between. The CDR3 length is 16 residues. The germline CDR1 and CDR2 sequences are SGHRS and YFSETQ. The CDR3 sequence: CASSLGAGNSNQPQHF. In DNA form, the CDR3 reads TGCGCCAGCAGCTTAGGGGCAGGGAATAGCAATCAGCCCCAGCATTTT.

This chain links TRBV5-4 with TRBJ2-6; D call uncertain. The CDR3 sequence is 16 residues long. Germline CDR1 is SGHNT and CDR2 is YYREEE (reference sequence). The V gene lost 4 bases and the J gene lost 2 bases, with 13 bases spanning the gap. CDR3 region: CASSTGRPPGANVLTF. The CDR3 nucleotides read TGTGCCAGCAGCACGGGTAGACCCCCTGGGGCCAACGTCCTGACTTTC.

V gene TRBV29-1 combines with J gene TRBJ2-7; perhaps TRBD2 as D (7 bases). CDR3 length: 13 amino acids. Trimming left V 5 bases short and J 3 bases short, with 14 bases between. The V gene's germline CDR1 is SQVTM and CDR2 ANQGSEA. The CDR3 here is CSVNKGGGYEQYF. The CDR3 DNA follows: TGCAGCGTTAATAAAGGGGGGGGCTACGAGCAGTACTTC.

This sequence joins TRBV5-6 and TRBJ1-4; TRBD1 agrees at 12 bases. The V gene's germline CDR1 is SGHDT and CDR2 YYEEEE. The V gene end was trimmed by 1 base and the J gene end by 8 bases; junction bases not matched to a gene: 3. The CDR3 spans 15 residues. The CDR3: CASSLTGTGGEKLFF. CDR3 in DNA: TGTGCCAGCAGCTTGACCGGGACAGGGGGCGAAAAACTGTTTTTT.

The CDR3 loop is CASNLGDTQYF. The CDR3 DNA sequence: TGTGCCAGCAATTTGGGCGATACGCAGTATTTT. The chain carries TRBV7-9 and TRBJ2-3; no clear D gene. Deletions cut 7 bases from V and 6 bases from J, with 8 bases between. Germline V lookup: CDR1 SEHNR, CDR2 FQNEAQ (reference sequence). This CDR3 is 11 amino acids long.

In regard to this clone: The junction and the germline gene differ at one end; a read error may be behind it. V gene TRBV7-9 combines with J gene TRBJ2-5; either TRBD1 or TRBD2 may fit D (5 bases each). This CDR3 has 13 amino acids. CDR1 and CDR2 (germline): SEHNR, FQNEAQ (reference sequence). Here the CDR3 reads CANSQGGQETQYF. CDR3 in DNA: TGTGCCAACAGCCAGGGCGGGCAAGAGACCCAGTACTTC.

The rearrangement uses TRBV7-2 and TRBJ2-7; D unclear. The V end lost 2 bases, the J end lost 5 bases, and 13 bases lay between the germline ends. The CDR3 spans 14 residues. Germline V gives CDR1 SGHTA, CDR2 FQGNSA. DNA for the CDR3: TGTGCCAGCAGCTTAATAGTTAGCAGCCACGAGCAGTACTTC. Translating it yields CASSLIVSSHEQYF. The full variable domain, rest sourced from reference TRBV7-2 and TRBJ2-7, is GAGVSQSPSNKVTEKGKDVELRCDPISGHTALYWYRQSLGQGLEFLIYFQGNSAPDKSGLPSDRFSAERTGGSVSTLTIQRTQQEDSAVYLCASSLIVSSHEQYFGPGTRLTVT.

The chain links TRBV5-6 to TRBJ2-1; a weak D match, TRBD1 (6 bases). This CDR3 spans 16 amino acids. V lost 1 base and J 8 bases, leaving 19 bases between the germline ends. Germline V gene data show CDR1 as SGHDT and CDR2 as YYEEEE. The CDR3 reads CASSLWGTGLYDEQFF. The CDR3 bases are TGTGCCAGCAGCTTGTGGGGTACAGGGTTGTACGATGAGCAGTTCTTC. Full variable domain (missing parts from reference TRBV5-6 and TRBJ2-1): DAGVTQSPTHLIKTRGQQVTLRCSPKSGHDTVSWYQQALGQGPQFIFQYYEEEERQRGNFPDRFSGHQFPNYSSELNVNALLLGDSALYLCASSLWGTGLYDEQFFGPGTRLTVL.

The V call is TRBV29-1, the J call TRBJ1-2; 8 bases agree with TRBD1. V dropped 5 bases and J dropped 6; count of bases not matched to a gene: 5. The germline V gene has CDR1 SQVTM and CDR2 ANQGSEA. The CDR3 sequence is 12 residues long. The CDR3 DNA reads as TGCAGCGTTCTCAGGGGGCGGGATGGCTACACCTTC. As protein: CSVLRGRDGYTF.

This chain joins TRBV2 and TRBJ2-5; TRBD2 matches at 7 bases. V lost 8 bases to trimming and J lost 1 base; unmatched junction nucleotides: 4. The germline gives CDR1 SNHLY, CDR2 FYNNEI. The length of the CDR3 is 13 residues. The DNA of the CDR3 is TGTGCCAGCGTAGGGACTACCCAAGAGACCCAGTACTTC. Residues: CASVGTTQETQYF. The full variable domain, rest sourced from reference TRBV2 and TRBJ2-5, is EPEVTQTPSHQVTQMGQEVILRCVPISNHLYFYWYRQILGQKVEFLVSFYNNEISEKSEIFDDQFSVERPDGSNFTLKIRSTKLEDSAMYFCASVGTTQETQYFGPGTRLLVL.

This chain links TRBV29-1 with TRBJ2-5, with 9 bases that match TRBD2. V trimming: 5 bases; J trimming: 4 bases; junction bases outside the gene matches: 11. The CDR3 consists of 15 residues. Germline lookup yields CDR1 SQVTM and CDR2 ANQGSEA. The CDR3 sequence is CSVSDSGSRGETQYF. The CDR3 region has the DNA TGCAGCGTTTCAGATAGCGGGAGTAGGGGAGAGACCCAGTACTTC.

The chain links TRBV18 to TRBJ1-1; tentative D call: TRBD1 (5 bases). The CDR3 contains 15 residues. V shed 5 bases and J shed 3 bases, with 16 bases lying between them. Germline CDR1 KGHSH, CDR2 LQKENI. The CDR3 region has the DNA TGTGCCAGCTCAACTCGCGGGGGTATGGACACTGAAGCTTTCTTT. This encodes CASSTRGGMDTEAFF.

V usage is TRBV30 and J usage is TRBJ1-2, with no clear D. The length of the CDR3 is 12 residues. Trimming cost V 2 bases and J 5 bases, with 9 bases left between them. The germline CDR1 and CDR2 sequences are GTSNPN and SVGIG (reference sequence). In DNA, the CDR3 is TGTGCCTGGAGTAGGCAGATTTATGGCTACACCTTC. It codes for CAWSRQIYGYTF.

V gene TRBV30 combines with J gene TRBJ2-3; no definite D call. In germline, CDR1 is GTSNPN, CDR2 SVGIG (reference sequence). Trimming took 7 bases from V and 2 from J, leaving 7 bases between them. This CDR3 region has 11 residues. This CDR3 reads CAFEITDTQYF. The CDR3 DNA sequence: TGTGCCTTCGAAATCACAGATACGCAGTATTTT.

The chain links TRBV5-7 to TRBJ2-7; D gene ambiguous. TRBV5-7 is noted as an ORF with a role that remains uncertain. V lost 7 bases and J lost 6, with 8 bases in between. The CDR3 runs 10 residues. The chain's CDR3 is CASRMGEQYF. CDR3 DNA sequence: TGTGCCAGCCGAATGGGCGAGCAGTACTTC.

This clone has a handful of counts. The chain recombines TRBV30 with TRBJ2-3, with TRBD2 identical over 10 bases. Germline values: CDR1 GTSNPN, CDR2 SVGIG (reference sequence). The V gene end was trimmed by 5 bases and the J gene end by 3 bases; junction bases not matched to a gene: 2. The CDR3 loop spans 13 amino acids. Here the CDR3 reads CAWELAGTDTQYF. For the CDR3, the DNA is TGTGCCTGGGAACTAGCGGGAACAGATACGCAGTATTTT.

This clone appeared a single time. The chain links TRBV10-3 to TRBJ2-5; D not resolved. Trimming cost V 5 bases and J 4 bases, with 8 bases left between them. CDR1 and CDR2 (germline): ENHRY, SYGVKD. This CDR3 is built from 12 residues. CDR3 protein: CAISSAGETQYF. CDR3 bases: TGTGCCATCAGTTCAGCAGGAGAGACCCAGTACTTC.

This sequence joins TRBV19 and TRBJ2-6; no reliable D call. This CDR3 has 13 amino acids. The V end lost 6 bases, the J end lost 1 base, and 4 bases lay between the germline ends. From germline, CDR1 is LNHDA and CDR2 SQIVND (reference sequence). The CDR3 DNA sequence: TGTGCCAGTAGAATATCTGGGGCCAACGTCCTGACTTTC. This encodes CASRISGANVLTF.

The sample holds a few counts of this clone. CDR3 sequence reads: CASSSGTLPHGYTF. CDR3 sequence (DNA): TGTGCCAGCAGCTCCGGGACCCTTCCTCATGGCTACACCTTC. The chain recombines TRBV5-4 with TRBJ1-2; maybe TRBD1 (5 bases). The CDR3 consists of 14 residues. Germline CDR1 is SGHNT and CDR2 is YYREEE (reference sequence). V was clipped by 3 bases and J by 6 bases, with 15 bases between them.

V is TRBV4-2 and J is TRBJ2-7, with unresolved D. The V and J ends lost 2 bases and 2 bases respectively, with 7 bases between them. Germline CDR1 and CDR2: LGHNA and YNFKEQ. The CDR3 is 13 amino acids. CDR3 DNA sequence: TGTGCCAGCAGCCAAATAGGACCCTACGAGCAGTACTTC. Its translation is CASSQIGPYEQYF.